Listed below are T cell receptor beta chains from one sample, sequenced in a study of shared clonotypes between healthy human individuals. Profiling relied on immunoSEQ multiplex PCR, and the TCRdb table lists in-frame clones only, not all of them. Here the sample spans more than 2,000,000 clones, roughly nine tenths being singletons. The sample comprised naive CD4+ T cells sorted from blood. The receptors originated from a man aged 18 to 29 in good health. Both conserved end residues are part of each CDR3. The order of the fields is CDR3 protein, CDR3 DNA, J gene, V gene, D gene, clone size. A D gene is named only where the DNA matches it firmly. Expanded clones are given a class, and other clones once, few, many or no size at all.

CASIINRGFYGYTF,TGTGCCAGCATCATCAACAGGGGCTTCTATGGCTACACCTTC,TRBJ1-2,TRBV28,TRBD1,-
CASSFASGNYEQYF,TGTGCCAGCAGTTTTGCTAGCGGGAACTACGAGCAGTACTTC,TRBJ2-7,TRBV6-6,TRBD2,-
CASSVGPPDNEQFF,TGTGCCAGCAGCGTAGGGCCCCCGGACAATGAGCAGTTCTTC,TRBJ2-1,TRBV9,-,-
CASTKTERGTQYF,TGTGCCAGCACGAAGACGGAGCGGGGGACCCAGTACTTC,TRBJ2-5,TRBV25-1,TRBD2,-
CASSIDLGYTF,TGTGCCAGTAGTATAGATCTCGGCTACACCTTC,TRBJ1-2,TRBV19,-,-
CASSLGQGGGSNQPQHF,TGTGCCAGCAGCTTAGGACAGGGGGGAGGTAGCAATCAGCCCCAGCATTTT,TRBJ1-5,TRBV7-9,TRBD1,-
CASSGPLSNEQYF,TGTGCCAGCAGTGGACCACTGTCTAACGAGCAGTACTTC,TRBJ2-7,TRBV6-5,-,once
CASSAQGLGSYEQYF,TGTGCCAGCAGCGCACAGGGTTTGGGATCCTACGAGCAGTACTTC,TRBJ2-7,TRBV7-3,-,-
CASSLDRGSEAFF,TGTGCCAGCAGCTTAGACAGGGGGTCTGAAGCTTTCTTT,TRBJ1-1,TRBV13,TRBD1,-
CASSFPSGNQETQYF,TGTGCCAGCAGCTTTCCAAGCGGGAACCAAGAGACCCAGTACTTC,TRBJ2-5,TRBV5-4,TRBD2,-
CCVGDRLGIGSSYNEQFF,TGCTGCGTGGGAGACCGCCTAGGGATCGGGAGCTCCTACAATGAGCAGTTCTTC,TRBJ2-1,TRBV29-1,-,-
CASSKGGGYQETQYF,TGTGCCAGCAGCAAGGGAGGGGGGTACCAAGAGACCCAGTACTTC,TRBJ2-5,TRBV14,-,-
CASSLILGGTGGYGYTF,TGCGCCAGCAGTCTCATCCTAGGAGGGACAGGGGGTTATGGCTACACCTTC,TRBJ1-2,TRBV4-1,TRBD1,-
CASSVLVTIYF,TGTGCCAGCAGTGTTTTAGTAACCATATATTTT,TRBJ1-3,TRBV2,-,-
CASSPTGGKQYF,TGTGCTAGCAGTCCGACAGGGGGGAAGCAGTACTTC,TRBJ2-7,TRBV7-7,TRBD1,-
CAWSAFFRDRPERTF,TGTGCCTGGAGTGCGTTCTTCCGGGACAGACCCGAGCGCACCTTC,TRBJ1-2,TRBV30,TRBD1,-
CASSPGTSGGQETQYF,TGCGCCAGCAGCCCCGGGACTAGCGGGGGTCAAGAGACCCAGTACTTC,TRBJ2-5,TRBV4-3,TRBD2,-
CAISPTGENSPLHF,TGTGCCATCAGCCCGACAGGGGAGAACTCACCCCTCCACTTT,TRBJ1-6,TRBV10-3,TRBD1,few
CASSPTLASTYNEQFF,TGCGCCAGCAGCCCGACTCTAGCTTCCACTTACAATGAGCAGTTCTTC,TRBJ2-1,TRBV4-1,-,once
CASSPQTSGSLYEQYF,TGTGCCAGCAGCCCCCAGACTAGCGGGAGCCTCTACGAGCAGTACTTC,TRBJ2-7,TRBV9,TRBD2,once
CASSLGTGGLGTEAFF,TGCGCCAGCAGCTTAGGGACAGGGGGCTTGGGGACTGAAGCTTTCTTT,TRBJ1-1,TRBV5-1,TRBD1,-
CASSPGQGAYDEQFF,TGCGCCAGCAGCCCGGGACAGGGGGCTTACGATGAGCAGTTCTTC,TRBJ2-1,TRBV5-1,TRBD1,-
CAIRANYEQYF,TGTGCCATCAGGGCTAACTACGAGCAGTACTTC,TRBJ2-7,TRBV10-3,-,-
CASSVGEGPYQPQHF,TGTGCCAGCAGCGTAGGGGAAGGCCCTTATCAGCCCCAGCATTTT,TRBJ1-5,TRBV9,-,-
CASSQGPGNSYEQYF,TGCGCCAGCAGCCAAGGGCCCGGGAACTCCTACGAGCAGTACTTC,TRBJ2-7,TRBV4-1,-,-
CASSLPAGSYEQYF,TGTGCCAGCAGCTTGCCCGCAGGCTCCTACGAGCAGTACTTC,TRBJ2-7,TRBV7-2,-,-
CAWTRGDTQYF,TGTGCCTGGACTAGAGGAGATACGCAGTATTTT,TRBJ2-3,TRBV30,-,-
CAISDKNRIGELFF,TGTGCCATCAGTGATAAGAACAGGATCGGGGAGCTGTTTTTT,TRBJ2-2,TRBV10-3,-,once
CASSLAGGNTEAFF,TGCGCCAGCAGCTTGGCAGGGGGGAACACTGAAGCTTTCTTT,TRBJ1-1,TRBV5-1,TRBD1,few
CASGLGTSGSDQETQYF,TGTGCTAGTGGTCTCGGGACTAGCGGGAGCGATCAAGAGACCCAGTACTTC,TRBJ2-5,TRBV12-5,TRBD2,-
CASRERQAGNSPLHF,TGCGCCAGCAGAGAACGACAGGCGGGTAATTCACCCCTCCACTTT,TRBJ1-6,TRBV4-3,-,-
CASTETVISYEQYF,TGTGCCAGCACCGAGACAGTCATTTCCTACGAGCAGTACTTC,TRBJ2-7,TRBV11-2,-,once
CASSLVESGEQYF,TGTGCCAGCAGCTTAGTCGAGTCTGGCGAGCAGTACTTC,TRBJ2-7,TRBV7-6,-,-
CASSYSLGLAYEQYF,TGTGCCAGCAGTTACAGCTTGGGACTAGCCTACGAGCAGTACTTC,TRBJ2-7,TRBV6-5,TRBD2,-
CATAGANTGELFF,TGTGCCACAGCAGGGGCGAACACCGGGGAGCTGTTTTTT,TRBJ2-2,TRBV7-2,-,-
CASSSTGGGYTEAFF,TGTGCCAGCAGCTCGACAGGGGGGGGATACACTGAAGCTTTCTTT,TRBJ1-1,TRBV5-4,TRBD1,-
CASSQEWLAGFSYNEQFF,TGTGCCAGCAGCCAAGAATGGCTAGCGGGGTTTTCCTACAATGAGCAGTTCTTC,TRBJ2-1,TRBV4-2,TRBD2,-
CAGRGAGGLAEAFF,TGTGCCGGGAGGGGGGCGGGGGGGTTGGCTGAAGCTTTCTTT,TRBJ1-1,TRBV30,-,-
CASSLGESSYNEQFF,TGTGCCAGCAGCTTAGGTGAGAGCTCCTACAATGAGCAGTTCTTC,TRBJ2-1,TRBV11-3,-,-
CAWNTGTSGGGYTGELFF,TGTGCCTGGAATACCGGGACTAGCGGGGGAGGGTACACCGGGGAGCTGTTTTTT,TRBJ2-2,TRBV30,TRBD2,once
CAIRDRASTDTQYF,TGTGCCATCAGGGACAGGGCCAGCACAGATACGCAGTATTTT,TRBJ2-3,TRBV10-3,TRBD1,-
CASRSLAGELNTQYF,TGCGCCAGCAGATCACTAGCGGGAGAATTAAATACGCAGTATTTT,TRBJ2-3,TRBV5-1,TRBD2,-
CASSLALGGGETQYF,TGTGCCAGCAGCTTAGCATTGGGCGGGGGGGAGACCCAGTACTTC,TRBJ2-5,TRBV7-9,TRBD2,-
CASKNRETDTQYF,TGTGCCAGCAAAAACAGGGAAACAGATACGCAGTATTTT,TRBJ2-3,TRBV2,-,-